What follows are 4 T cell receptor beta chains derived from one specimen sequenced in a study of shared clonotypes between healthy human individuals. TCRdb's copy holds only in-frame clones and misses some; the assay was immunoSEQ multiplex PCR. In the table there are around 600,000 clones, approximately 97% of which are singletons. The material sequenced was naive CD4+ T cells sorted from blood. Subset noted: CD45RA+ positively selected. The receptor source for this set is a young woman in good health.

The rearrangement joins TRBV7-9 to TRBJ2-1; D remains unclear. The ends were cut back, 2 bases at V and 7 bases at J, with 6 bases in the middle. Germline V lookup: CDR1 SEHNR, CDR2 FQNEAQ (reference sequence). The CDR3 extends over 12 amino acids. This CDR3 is CASSLSGNEQFF. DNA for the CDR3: TGTGCCAGCAGCTTATCCGGGAATGAGCAGTTCTTC.

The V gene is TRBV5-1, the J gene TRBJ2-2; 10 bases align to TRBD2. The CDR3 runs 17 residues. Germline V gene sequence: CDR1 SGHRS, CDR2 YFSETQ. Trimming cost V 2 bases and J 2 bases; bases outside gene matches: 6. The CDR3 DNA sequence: TGCGCCAGCAGCTTAATCGGACTAGCGGCAAACACCGGGGAGCTGTTTTTT. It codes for CASSLIGLAANTGELFF.

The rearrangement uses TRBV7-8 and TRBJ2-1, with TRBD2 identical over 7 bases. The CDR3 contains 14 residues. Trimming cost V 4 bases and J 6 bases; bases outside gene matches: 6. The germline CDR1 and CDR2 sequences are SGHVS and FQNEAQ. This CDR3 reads CASSSRREFNEQFF. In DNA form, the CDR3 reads TGTGCCAGCAGCTCACGGCGGGAGTTCAATGAGCAGTTCTTC.

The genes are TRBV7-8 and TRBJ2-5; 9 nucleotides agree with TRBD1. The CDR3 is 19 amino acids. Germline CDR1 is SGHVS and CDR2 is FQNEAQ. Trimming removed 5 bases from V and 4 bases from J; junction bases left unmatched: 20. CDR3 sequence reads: CASSPGLAPRDREGETQYF. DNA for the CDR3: TGTGCCAGCAGCCCAGGATTGGCCCCCCGGGACAGGGAAGGAGAGACCCAGTACTTC.